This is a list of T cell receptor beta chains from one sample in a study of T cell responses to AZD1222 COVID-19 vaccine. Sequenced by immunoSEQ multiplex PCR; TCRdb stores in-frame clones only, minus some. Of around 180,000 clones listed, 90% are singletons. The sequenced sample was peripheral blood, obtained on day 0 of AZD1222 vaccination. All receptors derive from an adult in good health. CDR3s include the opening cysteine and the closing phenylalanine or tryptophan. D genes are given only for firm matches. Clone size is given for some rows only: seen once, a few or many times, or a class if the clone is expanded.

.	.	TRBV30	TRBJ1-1	CAGTLLTPRNTEAFF	TGTGCCGGGACTCTTCTTACACCGAGGAACACTGAAGCTTTCTTT
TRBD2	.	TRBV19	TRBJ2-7	CASSDPLAGGLYEQYF	TGTGCCAGTAGTGATCCTTTAGCGGGGGGCCTTTACGAGCAGTACTTC
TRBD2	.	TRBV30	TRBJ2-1	CAWSPKTSGAVEQFF	TGTGCCTGGAGCCCCAAAACTAGCGGGGCGGTTGAGCAGTTCTTC
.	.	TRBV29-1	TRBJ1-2	CSAFGGAGGYTF	TGCAGCGCGTTTGGGGGGGCGGGTGGCTACACCTTC
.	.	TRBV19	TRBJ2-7	CASMQDDRSYEQYF	TGTGCCAGTATGCAGGACGACCGCTCCTACGAGCAGTACTTC
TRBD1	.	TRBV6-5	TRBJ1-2	CASTTLPGGYGGYTF	TGTGCCAGCACCACGTTGCCAGGGGGCTATGGTGGCTACACCTTC
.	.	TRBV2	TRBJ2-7	CASTERSSYEQYF	TGTGCCAGCACGGAGCGGAGCTCCTACGAGCAGTACTTC
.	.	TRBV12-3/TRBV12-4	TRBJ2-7	CASSQTVREQYF	TGTGCCAGCAGTCAGACAGTGCGGGAGCAGTACTTC
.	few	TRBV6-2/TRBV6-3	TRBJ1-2	CASSRGLKYGYTF	TGTGCCAGCAGTCGCGGGTTGAAATATGGCTACACCTTC
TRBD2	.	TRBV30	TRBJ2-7	CAWSAGGEQYF	TGTGCCTGGAGTGCGGGGGGCGAGCAGTACTTC
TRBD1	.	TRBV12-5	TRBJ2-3	CASGFGQVRDTQYF	TGTGCTAGTGGTTTTGGACAGGTGAGGGATACGCAGTATTTT
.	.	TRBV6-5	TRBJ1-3	CASRQGESGNTIYF	TGTGCCAGCAGACAGGGCGAATCCGGAAACACCATATATTTT
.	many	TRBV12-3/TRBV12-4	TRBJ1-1	CASEGQGPPEAFF	TGTGCCAGCGAGGGGCAGGGGCCCCCTGAAGCTTTCTTT
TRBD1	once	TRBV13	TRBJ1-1	CASSPGQGSEAFF	TGTGCCAGCAGCCCCGGACAGGGATCTGAAGCTTTCTTT
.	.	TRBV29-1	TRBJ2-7	CSARGQGLTYEQYF	TGCAGCGCCAGAGGGCAGGGCTTAACCTACGAGCAGTACTTC
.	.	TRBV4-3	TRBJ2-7	CASSQVSGTEQYF	TGCGCCAGCAGCCAAGTTTCAGGGACCGAGCAGTACTTC
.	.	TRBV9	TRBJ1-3	CASSVAGGNTIYF	TGTGCCAGCAGCGTAGCTGGGGGAAACACCATATATTTT
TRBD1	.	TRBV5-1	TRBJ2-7	CASSTGQGTYEQYF	TGCGCCAGCAGCACGGGACAGGGGACCTACGAGCAGTACTTC
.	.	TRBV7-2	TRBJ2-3	CASSSRSNTQYF	TGTGCCAGCAGCTCCCGGTCGAATACGCAGTATTTT
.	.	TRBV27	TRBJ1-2	CASSRTRGGGGYTF	TGTGCCAGCAGCCGTACCAGGGGCGGTGGAGGCTACACCTTC
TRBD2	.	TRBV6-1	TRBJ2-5	CASSDMASGMGEIQYF	TGTGCCAGCAGTGACATGGCTAGCGGGATGGGAGAGATCCAGTACTTC
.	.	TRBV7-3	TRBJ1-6	CASSYGGNNSPLHF	TGTGCCAGCAGCTATGGAGGGAATAATTCACCCCTCCACTTT
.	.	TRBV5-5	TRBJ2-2	CASSLWFADNTGELFF	TGTGCCAGCAGCTTGTGGTTCGCAGACAACACCGGGGAGCTGTTTTTT
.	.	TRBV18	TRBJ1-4	CASSRSRDEKLFF	TGTGCCAGCTCACGGTCCCGGGATGAAAAACTGTTTTTT
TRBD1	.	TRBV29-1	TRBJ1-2	CSGITGVGYTF	TGCAGCGGAATTACAGGGGTAGGCTACACCTTC
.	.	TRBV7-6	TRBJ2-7	CASSLDDYEQYF	TGTGCCAGCAGCTTAGATGACTACGAGCAGTACTTC
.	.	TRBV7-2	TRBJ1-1	CASRSIGQGEAFF	TGTGCCAGCAGGTCTATCGGCCAGGGTGAAGCTTTCTTT
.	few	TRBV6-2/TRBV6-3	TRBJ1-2	CASSYSGTNYGYTF	TGTGCCAGCAGTTACTCAGGGACGAACTATGGCTACACCTTC
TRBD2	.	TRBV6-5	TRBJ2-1	CASSYSPGLQYNEQFF	TGTGCCAGCAGTTACTCCCCGGGACTACAATACAATGAGCAGTTCTTC
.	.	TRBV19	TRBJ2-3	CASSSLGRTDTQYF	TGTGCCAGTAGTAGCTTGGGGCGTACAGATACGCAGTATTTT
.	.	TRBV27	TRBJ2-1	CASSLSGGRHNEQFF	TGTGCCAGCAGTTTATCGGGGGGCCGCCACAATGAGCAGTTCTTC
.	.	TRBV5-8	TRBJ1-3	CASSLRSSSGNTIYF	TGTGCCAGCAGCTTGCGCAGCTCTTCTGGAAACACCATATATTTT
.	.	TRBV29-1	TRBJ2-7	CSFWDASSYEQYF	TGCAGCTTTTGGGACGCCTCCTCCTACGAGCAGTACTTC
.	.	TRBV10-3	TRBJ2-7	CAISEQVAYEQYF	TGTGCCATCAGTGAACAGGTAGCCTACGAGCAGTACTTC
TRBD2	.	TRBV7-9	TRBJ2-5	CASSLARSGRVQETQYF	TGTGCCAGCAGCTTAGCGCGGTCAGGGAGGGTTCAAGAGACCCAGTACTTC
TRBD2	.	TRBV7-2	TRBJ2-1	CASSLVKGAGGRYNEQFF	TGTGCCAGCAGCTTAGTAAAGGGAGCGGGGGGCAGGTACAATGAGCAGTTCTTC
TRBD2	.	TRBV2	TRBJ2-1	CASKVRAGPYNEQFF	TGTGCCAGCAAAGTTCGAGCGGGGCCCTACAATGAGCAGTTCTTC
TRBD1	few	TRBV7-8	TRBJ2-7	CASSIQGFPYF	TGTGCCAGCAGCATACAGGGGTTTCCGTACTTC
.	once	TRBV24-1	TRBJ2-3	CATSDLSPAITDTQYF	TGTGCCACCAGTGATTTGTCCCCGGCAATCACAGATACGCAGTATTTT
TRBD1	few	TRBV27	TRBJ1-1	CASWTGNTEAFF	TGTGCCAGCTGGACAGGGAACACTGAAGCTTTCTTT
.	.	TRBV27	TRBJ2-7	CASSLSGPYEQYF	TGTGCCAGCAGTTTATCCGGCCCCTACGAGCAGTACTTC
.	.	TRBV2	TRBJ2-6	CASRGQGSGANVLTF	TGTGCCAGCAGGGGGCAGGGGTCTGGGGCCAACGTCCTGACTTTC
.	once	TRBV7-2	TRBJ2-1	CASSLAGGRSYNEQFF	TGTGCCAGCAGCTTAGCAGGGGGGCGCTCCTACAATGAGCAGTTCTTC
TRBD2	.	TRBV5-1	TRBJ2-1	CASSGGASYNEQFF	TGCGCCAGCTCCGGGGGGGCTTCCTACAATGAGCAGTTCTTC
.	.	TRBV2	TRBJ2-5	CASRAEETQYF	TGTGCCAGCAGAGCGGAAGAGACCCAGTACTTC
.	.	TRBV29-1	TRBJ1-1	CSVERGLDTEAFF	TGCAGCGTTGAACGCGGGTTGGACACTGAAGCTTTCTTT
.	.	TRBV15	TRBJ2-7	CATSRSPGTLEQQYF	TGTGCCACCAGCAGGAGTCCGGGGACCCTGGAGCAGCAGTACTTC
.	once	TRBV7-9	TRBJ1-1	CASSLDWGFAEAFF	TGTGCCAGCAGCTTAGACTGGGGGTTCGCTGAAGCTTTCTTT
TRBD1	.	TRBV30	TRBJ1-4	CAWRGRQGRGEKLFF	TGTGCCTGGAGGGGCCGACAGGGAAGGGGGGAAAAACTGTTTTTT
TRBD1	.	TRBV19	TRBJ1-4	CASSAWTGVVTNEKLFF	TGTGCCAGTAGTGCCTGGACAGGGGTTGTAACTAATGAAAAACTGTTTTTT
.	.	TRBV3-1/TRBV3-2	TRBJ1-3	CASSHRGLSSGNTIYF	TGTGCCAGCAGCCATCGGGGACTGAGCTCTGGAAACACCATATATTTT
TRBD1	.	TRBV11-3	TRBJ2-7	CASSLGQGPSYEQYF	TGTGCCAGCAGCTTAGGACAGGGGCCCTCCTACGAGCAGTACTTC